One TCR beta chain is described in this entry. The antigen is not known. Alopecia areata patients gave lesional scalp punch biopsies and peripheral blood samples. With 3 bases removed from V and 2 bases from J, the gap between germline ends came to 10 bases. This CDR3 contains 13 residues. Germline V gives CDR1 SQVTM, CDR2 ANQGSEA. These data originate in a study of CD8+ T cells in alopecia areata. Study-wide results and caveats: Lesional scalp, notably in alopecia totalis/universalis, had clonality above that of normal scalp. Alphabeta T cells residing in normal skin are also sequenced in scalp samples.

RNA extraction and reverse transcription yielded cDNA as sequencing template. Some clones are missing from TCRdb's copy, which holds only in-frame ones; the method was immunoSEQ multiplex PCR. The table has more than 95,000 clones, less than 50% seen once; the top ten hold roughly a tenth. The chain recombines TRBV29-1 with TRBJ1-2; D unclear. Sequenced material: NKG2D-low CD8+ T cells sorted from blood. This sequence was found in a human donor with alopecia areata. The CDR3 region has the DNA TGCAGCGTTGAGGGTGAGGTCAACTATGGCTACACCTTC. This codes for CSVEGEVNYGYTF.